The 19 T cell receptor beta chains listed next were all sequenced from one sample in a study of cytomegalovirus exposure and HLA in healthy donors. With 60 Vbeta and 13 Jbeta primers, the PCR was carried out. Produced via immunoSEQ multiplex PCR; TCRdb's table is partial and in-frame only. The table lists around 210,000 clones, more than 75% of them singletons, with about 0.25% in the top ten. The sample taken for sequencing was PBMCs. The receptors come from a girl aged 2 to 10 in good health and CMV-seronegative.

In nucleotides, the CDR3 is TGTGCCAGCAGCGTAGCTGGCGGCAGGGTTGAAAAACTGTTTTTT. Protein: CASSVAGGRVEKLFF. This sequence joins TRBV9 and TRBJ1-4, with a weak D call TRBD1 (5 bases). The length of the CDR3 is 15 residues. Between the trimmed V and J ends, which lost 0 bases and 7 bases, there was a span of 13 bases. Germline V gives CDR1 SGDLS, CDR2 YYNGEE.

The sample holds one count of this clone. The chain recombines TRBV30 with TRBJ1-5; D not resolved. From germline, CDR1 is GTSNPN and CDR2 SVGIG (reference sequence). V was cut by 2 bases and J by 5 bases, with 10 bases left in between. The CDR3 loop spans 13 amino acids. CDR3 amino acids: CAWSPGSYQPQHF. The DNA of the CDR3 is TGTGCCTGGAGTCCGGGGTCCTATCAGCCCCAGCATTTT.

This clone was seen once. The chain employs TRBV29-1 and TRBJ2-7; perhaps TRBD2 as D (6 bases). The germline CDR1 and CDR2 sequences are SQVTM and ANQGSEA. This CDR3 has 11 residues. With 4 bases removed from V and 3 bases from J, the gap between germline ends came to 7 bases. The CDR3 sequence: CSVGEVYEQYF. The CDR3 nucleotides read TGCAGCGTTGGGGAGGTCTACGAGCAGTACTTC.

Only a few counts were recorded for this clone. This sequence joins TRBV30 and TRBJ1-6, with D perhaps TRBD1 (5 bases). The CDR3 has 13 amino acids. Germline CDR1 reads GTSNPN; CDR2 reads SVGIG (reference sequence). V was cut by 5 bases and J by 0 bases, with 5 bases left in between. This CDR3 is CAWDSSYNSPLHF. CDR3 coding DNA: TGTGCCTGGGACAGCTCCTATAATTCACCCCTCCACTTT.

Concerning this clone itself: Distinct nucleotide sequences in the sample also encode this CDR3. The rearrangement links TRBV4-1 to TRBJ2-7; D perhaps matches TRBD1 (6 bases). Trimming pared 1 base from V and 2 bases from J, leaving 6 bases between. Looked up from germline, CDR1 is MGHRA and CDR2 is YSYEKL. The CDR3 length is 13 residues. CDR3 residues: CASSQGDTYEQYF. DNA for the CDR3: TGCGCCAGCAGCCAAGGGGACACCTACGAGCAGTACTTC.

The chain combines TRBV6-1 with TRBJ2-5; TRBD1 agrees at 9 bases. CDR3 size: 15 residues. The ends lost 5 bases at V and 6 bases at J; junction bases unmatched: 10. Germline V CDR1 and CDR2: MNHNS, SASEGT. CDR3 protein: CASSSQGAPRKTQYF. CDR3 nucleotide sequence: TGTGCCAGCAGTTCACAGGGGGCGCCTAGGAAGACCCAGTACTTC.

The rearrangement links TRBV7-9 to TRBJ2-1, with TRBD1 matching over 10 bases. The CDR3 totals 17 residues. Germline CDR1 SEHNR, CDR2 FQNEAQ (reference sequence). The V and J ends lost 0 bases and 7 bases, in that order; junction bases with no gene match: 9. CDR3 nucleotide sequence: TGTGCCAGCAGCTTAGCAGACAGGGGGCGCAATCTGAATGAGCAGTTCTTC. Protein product: CASSLADRGRNLNEQFF.

This clone was observed a few times. This sequence joins TRBV30 and TRBJ2-3; no firm D call. Trimming removed 2 bases from V and 4 bases from J, with 7 bases in between. The CDR3 is 12 amino acids. The germline CDR1 and CDR2 sequences are GTSNPN and SVGIG (reference sequence). The CDR3 nucleotides read TGTGCCTGGAGTAATGTAGCAGATACGCAGTATTTT. This encodes CAWSNVADTQYF.

Written as DNA, the CDR3 is TGTGCCAGCAACGCCGACGGGACAGGGGGGTACAATGAGCAGTTCTTC. Its translation: CASNADGTGGYNEQFF. This rearrangement joins TRBV2 to TRBJ2-1, with 11 nucleotides matching TRBD1. The CDR3 spans 16 residues. In germline, CDR1 is SNHLY, CDR2 FYNNEI. The V segment lost 7 bases and the J segment 4 bases; nucleotides outside the gene matches: 9.

In its sample, this clone was seen a few times. This chain joins TRBV7-9 and TRBJ1-1; TRBD1 aligns across 8 bases. Germline loops: CDR1 SEHNR, CDR2 FQNEAQ (reference sequence). V dropped 4 bases and J dropped 5; count of bases not matched to a gene: 18. The CDR3 is made up of 18 amino acids. This CDR3 is CASSSLSLDREGVTEAFF. In DNA, the CDR3 is TGTGCCAGCAGCTCGCTATCTCTGGACAGGGAAGGGGTGACTGAAGCTTTCTTT.

V is TRBV6-6 and J is TRBJ1-2; a possible D gene is TRBD1 (5 bases). The ends were cut back, 6 bases at V and 4 bases at J, with 12 bases in the middle. This CDR3 is 13 amino acids long. CDR1 MNHNY and CDR2 SVGAGI come from the germline V gene (reference sequence). This CDR3 reads CASSRDSIYGYTF. In DNA form, the CDR3 reads TGTGCCAGCAGCCGGGACTCTATCTATGGCTACACCTTC.

The rearrangement links TRBV7-9 to TRBJ2-1, with 11 bases identical to TRBD2. This CDR3 has 17 residues. V lost 2 bases, J lost 6 bases, and 9 bases stayed unmatched. Germline V gene sequence: CDR1 SEHNR, CDR2 FQNEAQ (reference sequence). The CDR3 here is CASSLSPIAGGFNEQFF. The CDR3, as DNA: TGTGCCAGCAGCTTATCCCCAATAGCGGGAGGGTTCAATGAGCAGTTCTTC. The entire variable domain, with the rest obtained from reference TRBV7-9 and TRBJ2-1, is as follows: DTGVSQNPRHKITKRGQNVTFRCDPISEHNRLYWYRQTLGQGPEFLTYFQNEAQLEKSRLLSDRFSAERPKGSFSTLEIQRTEQGDSAMYLCASSLSPIAGGFNEQFFGPGTRLTVL.

CDR3 bases: TGCGCCAGCAGCCAAGATAGAACGCAGGGGGCTTACAATGAGCAGTTCTTC. Translating it yields CASSQDRTQGAYNEQFF. The chain joins TRBV4-1 to TRBJ2-1; TRBD1 matches at 8 bases. The germline gives CDR1 MGHRA, CDR2 YSYEKL. The CDR3 has 17 amino acids. After removal of 0 bases from V and 4 bases from J, the junction contained 8 bases not matched to a gene.

This chain connects TRBV5-8 to TRBJ2-6, with a tentative D call TRBD1 (6 bases). V gave up 2 bases and J gave up 0 bases, with 15 bases separating them. From germline, CDR1 is SGHTS and CDR2 YDEGEE. CDR3 length: 18 amino acids. CDR3 residues: CASSLGPGDYSGANVLTF. The DNA for the CDR3 is TGTGCCAGCAGCTTAGGGCCAGGGGATTACTCTGGGGCCAACGTCCTGACTTTC.

The rearrangement links TRBV2 to TRBJ2-2; the match to TRBD2 covers 7 bases. CDR1 and CDR2 from the germline V gene are SNHLY and FYNNEI. V lost 7 bases and J lost 3; bases outside the gene matches: 5. The CDR3 has 14 amino acids. CDR3 DNA sequence: TGTGCCAGCACAAGCGGGGATTACACCGGGGAGCTGTTTTTT. As protein: CASTSGDYTGELFF.

V gene TRBV7-6 combines with J gene TRBJ2-7, with TRBD2 matching over 8 bases. Germline values: CDR1 SGHVS, CDR2 FNYEAQ. CDR3 length: 16 residues. V lost 4 bases and J lost 0; bases outside the gene matches: 8. CDR3 sequence reads: CASSSSPAGDSYEQYF. CDR3 sequence (DNA): TGTGCCAGCAGCTCCTCCCCAGCGGGGGACTCCTACGAGCAGTACTTC.

This chain uses TRBV4-2 with TRBJ1-6; 11 nucleotides line up with TRBD1. The J segment lost 8 bases and the V segment lost 4 bases, leaving 1 base of the junction unmatched. The germline gives CDR1 LGHNA, CDR2 YNFKEQ. CDR3 length: 14 residues. CDR3 nucleotides: TGTGCCAGCAGCCTGGGACAGGGGGATTCACCCCTCCACTTT. Its protein product is CASSLGQGDSPLHF.

This clone was picked up one time. This chain connects TRBV27 to TRBJ2-7; 10 nucleotides match TRBD2. This CDR3 contains 16 residues. The germline CDR1 and CDR2 sequences are MNHEY and SMNVEV (reference sequence). V was pared by 2 bases and J by 0 bases, with 4 bases of the junction left unmatched. In DNA form, the CDR3 reads TGTGCCAGCAGTTTAGCCCCTAGCGGGAGCTCCTACGAGCAGTACTTC. It is translated as CASSLAPSGSSYEQYF.

This clone has more than one count but fewer than ten. As DNA, the CDR3 is TGCAGTTACAGGGTTAACTATGGCTACACCTTC. It yields the protein CSYRVNYGYTF. The chain carries TRBV20-1 and TRBJ1-2, with TRBD1 as a possible D gene (6 bases). The V end was cut by 8 bases, the J end by 1 base, with 8 bases between. The germline gives CDR1 DFQATT, CDR2 SNEGSKA (reference sequence). CDR3 size: 11 residues.